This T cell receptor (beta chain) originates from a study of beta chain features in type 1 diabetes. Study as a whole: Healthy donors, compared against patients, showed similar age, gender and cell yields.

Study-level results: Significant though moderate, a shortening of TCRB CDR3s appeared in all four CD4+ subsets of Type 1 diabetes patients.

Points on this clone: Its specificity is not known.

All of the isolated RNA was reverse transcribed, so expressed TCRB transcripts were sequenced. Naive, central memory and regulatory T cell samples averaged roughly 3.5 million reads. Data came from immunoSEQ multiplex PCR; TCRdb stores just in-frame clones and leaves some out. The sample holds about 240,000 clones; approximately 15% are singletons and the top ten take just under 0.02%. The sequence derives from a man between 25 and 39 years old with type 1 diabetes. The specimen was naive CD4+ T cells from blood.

As DNA, the CDR3 is TGTGCCAGCTCACCCCGACTAGCGGGGGGATTAGATGAGCAGTTCTTC. Its translation is CASSPRLAGGLDEQFF. The rearrangement joins TRBV18 to TRBJ2-1; TRBD2 matches at 13 bases. This CDR3 has 16 amino acids. Trimming took 3 bases from V and 8 from J; bases not matched to a gene: 7. CDR1 is KGHSH and CDR2 is LQKENI in the germline V gene.